These T cell receptor beta chains were read from a single sample in a study of sequential checkpoint blockade in melanoma. The repertoire was sequenced with immunoSEQ multiplex PCR; TCRdb's copy has only in-frame clones and lacks some. Here the sample spans 13,000 or so clones, under 65% being singletons. This material consisted of CD8+ T cells sorted from blood (inferred from file names), taken from a patient given nivolumab and ipilimumab in sequence. These receptors were obtained from a human donor with melanoma. CDR3s include the opening cysteine and the closing phenylalanine or tryptophan. The D gene is left open where the match is weak. The size of a clone is reported for some rows only, either as once, few or many, or as a class for expanded clones.

>TRBV7-9|TRBD1|NA|TRBJ1-1
CASSLRTGPNTEAFF
TGTGCCAGCAGCCTAAGGACAGGCCCGAACACTGAAGCTTTCTTT
>TRBV7-9|TRBD1|few|TRBJ2-7
CASSQTSGQYYEQYF
TGTGCCAGCAGCCAAACTTCGGGACAGTACTACGAGCAGTACTTC
>TRBV12-5|NA|NA|TRBJ2-7
CASGLRVMASYEQYF
TGTGCTAGTGGTTTGCGGGTTATGGCCTCCTACGAGCAGTACTTC
>TRBV4-2|TRBD2|NA|TRBJ2-1
CASSQALAGGGHSTEQFF
TGTGCCAGCAGCCAAGCCCTAGCGGGGGGGGGACATTCCACTGAGCAGTTCTTC
>TRBV6-5|NA|few|TRBJ1-1
CASSYSGMNTEAFF
TGTGCCAGCAGTTACTCCGGGATGAACACTGAAGCTTTCTTT
>TRBV10-3|NA|NA|TRBJ2-7
CAISVEGGTNEQYF
TGTGCCATCAGTGTGGAGGGGGGGACGAACGAGCAGTACTTC
>TRBV6-5|TRBD2|few|TRBJ2-3
CASSRSGETDTQYF
TGTGCCAGCAGTCGAAGCGGGGAAACAGATACGCAGTATTTT
>TRBV28|NA|large|TRBJ1-4
CASSVTTGRGEKLFF
TGTGCCAGCAGTGTAACCACAGGGAGGGGTGAAAAACTGTTTTTT
>TRBV30|NA|NA|TRBJ2-1
CAWTPLVGNEQFF
TGTGCCTGGACCCCCCTAGTGGGCAATGAGCAGTTCTTC
>TRBV13|TRBD1|few|TRBJ1-2
CASSLGQHYGYTF
TGTGCCAGCAGTTTGGGACAGCACTATGGCTACACCTTC
>TRBV28|TRBD2|few|TRBJ2-3
CASSRSGGLTDTQYF
TGTGCCAGCAGTCGAAGCGGGGGGCTCACAGATACGCAGTATTTT
>TRBV6-5|TRBD2|medium-sized|TRBJ2-2
CASGGGTSVTGELFF
TGTGCCAGCGGGGGAGGGACTTCAGTCACCGGGGAGCTGTTTTTT
>TRBV28|TRBD2|NA|TRBJ2-7
CASSRTSGNYEQYF
TGTGCCAGCAGTCGGACTAGCGGAAACTACGAGCAGTACTTC
>TRBV4-1|TRBD1|NA|TRBJ2-1
CASSRQGSYNEQFF
TGCGCCAGCAGCCGACAGGGTTCCTACAATGAGCAGTTCTTC
>TRBV29-1|NA|NA|TRBJ2-7
CSVDFPFCDEQYF
TGCAGCGTTGATTTCCCGTTTTGCGACGAGCAGTACTTC
>TRBV28|TRBD1|NA|TRBJ1-1
CASSFRDRDFTEAFF
TGTGCCAGCAGTTTCCGGGACAGGGATTTCACTGAAGCTTTCTTT
>TRBV5-1|TRBD1|few|TRBJ2-7
CASSPTGTGTYEQYF
TGCGCCAGCAGCCCGACCGGGACAGGGACCTACGAGCAGTACTTC
>TRBV5-6|NA|NA|TRBJ2-7
CASSLGGQTYYEQYF
TGTGCCAGCAGCTTGGGCGGGCAGACTTACTACGAGCAGTACTTC
>TRBV30|NA|NA|TRBJ1-6
CAWRLTTLESPLHF
TGTGCCTGGAGACTCACCACCTTAGAATCACCCCTCCACTTT
>TRBV9|NA|NA|TRBJ1-4
CASSVGGGANEKLFF
TGTGCCAGCAGCGTAGGAGGGGGGGCTAATGAAAAACTGTTTTTT
>TRBV5-1|TRBD1|few|TRBJ2-6
CASSIRGQGGRTGANVLTF
TGCGCCAGCAGCATAAGGGGACAGGGAGGAAGGACTGGGGCCAACGTCCTGACTTTC
>TRBV29-1|TRBD1|NA|TRBJ2-7
CSVDRVPGQGKGYEQYF
TGCAGCGTTGATCGGGTCCCGGGACAGGGTAAGGGCTACGAGCAGTACTTC
>TRBV19|TRBD2|NA|TRBJ2-7
CASSILAGVEQYF
TGTGCCAGTAGTATATTAGCGGGAGTCGAGCAGTACTTC
>TRBV27|NA|NA|TRBJ1-1
CASSLAMNTEAFF
TGTGCCAGCAGTTTAGCGATGAACACTGAAGCTTTCTTT
>TRBV6-5|NA|NA|TRBJ2-3
CASSYIRDKSLYF
TGTGCCAGCAGTTACATTAGGGACAAAAGCCTGTATTTT
>TRBV5-5|NA|few|TRBJ1-1
CASSLGLNTEAFF
TGTGCCAGCAGCTTGGGTTTAAACACTGAAGCTTTCTTT
>TRBV7-9|NA|NA|TRBJ2-7
CARSQRGKIPSRGEQYF
TGTGCCAGAAGCCAGAGAGGAAAAATACCAAGTCGAGGCGAGCAGTACTTC
>TRBV7-9|NA|few|TRBJ2-7
CASSQQGPIPYEQYF
TGTGCCAGCAGCCAGCAGGGGCCCATTCCCTACGAGCAGTACTTC
>TRBV11-2|NA|NA|TRBJ2-1
CASSQWASSGNEQFF
TGTGCCAGCAGTCAGTGGGCTAGCAGTGGGAATGAGCAGTTCTTC